Described below is a single TCR beta chain sequence and its context. Its antigen remains unidentified. This table comes from immunoSEQ multiplex PCR, and its TCRdb copy is limited to in-frame clones, with some not included. The data contain tens of thousands of clones, 93% of them singletons. V lost 4 bases, J lost 6 bases, and 18 bases lay in between. The CDR3 length is 15 residues. Germline assignment: CDR1 SGDLS and CDR2 YYNGEE. The data belong to a study of T cells in tuberculosis. Findings and limits, study-wide: Samples were chosen by availability of cryopreserved specimens.

The chain is built from TRBV9 and TRBJ2-3; D is possibly TRBD2 (6 bases). The specimen sequenced was PBMCs. This TCR was recovered from a donor aged 10-29 years with latent tuberculosis or without tuberculosis infection. CDR3 nucleotides: TGTGCCAGCAGCCCACGGACTATTAGTAAGGATACGCAGTATTTT. It is translated as CASSPRTISKDTQYF.